The TCR beta chain described here comes from a study of CD8+CD57+ T cells in acquired aplastic anemia. The V segment lost 1 base and the J segment 10 bases; nucleotides outside the gene matches: 8. The germline V gene has CDR1 LGHNA and CDR2 YSLEER. The CDR3 consists of 16 residues. Findings and limits, study-wide: Patients were compared with controls for CD8+ Simpson's diversity, and no significant difference emerged.

The sample holds many counts of this clonotype. The antigen is unknown. CDR3 and TCR beta VDJ profiling relied on a genomic DNA template. MiXCR, run by TCRdb on the reads, gives a single entry per CDR3 protein. In the table there are about 160,000 distinct CDR3 sequences, approximately 40% of which are singletons. The J gene is TRBJ1-6, the V gene TRBV4-3; 9 bases align to TRBD1. What was sequenced was sorted CD4+, CD8+, or CD8+CD57+ T cells (not recorded which) from PBMCs. The clonotype originates from a human donor in good health. DNA for the CDR3: TGCGCCAGCAGCCAAGGGCTAACAGGGGGCGGCTCACCCCTCCACTTT. This gives the protein CASSQGLTGGGSPLHF.